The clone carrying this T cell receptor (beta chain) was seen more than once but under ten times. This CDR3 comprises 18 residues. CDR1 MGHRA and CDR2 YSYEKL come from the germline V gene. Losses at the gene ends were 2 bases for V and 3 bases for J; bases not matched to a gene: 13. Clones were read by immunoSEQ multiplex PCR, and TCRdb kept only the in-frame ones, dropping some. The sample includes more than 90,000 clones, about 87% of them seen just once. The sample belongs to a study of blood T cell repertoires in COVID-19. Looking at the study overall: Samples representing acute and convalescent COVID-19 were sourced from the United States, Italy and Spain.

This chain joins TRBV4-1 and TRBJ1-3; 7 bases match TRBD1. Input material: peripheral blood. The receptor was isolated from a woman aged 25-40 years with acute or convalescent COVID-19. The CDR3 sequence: CASSQIIPKGGGGNTIYF. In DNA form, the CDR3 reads TGCGCCAGCAGCCAAATAATTCCTAAAGGGGGCGGTGGAAACACCATATATTTT.